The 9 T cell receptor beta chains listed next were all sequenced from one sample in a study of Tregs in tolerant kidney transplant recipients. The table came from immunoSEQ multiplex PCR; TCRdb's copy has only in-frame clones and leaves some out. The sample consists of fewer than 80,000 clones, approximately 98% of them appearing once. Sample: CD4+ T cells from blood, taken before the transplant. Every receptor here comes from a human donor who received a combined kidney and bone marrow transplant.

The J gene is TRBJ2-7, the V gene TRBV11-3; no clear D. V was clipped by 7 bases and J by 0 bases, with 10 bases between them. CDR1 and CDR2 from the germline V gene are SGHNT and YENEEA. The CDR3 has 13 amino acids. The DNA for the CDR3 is TGTGCCAGCACCCCTAGGAGCTCCTACGAGCAGTACTTC. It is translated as CASTPRSSYEQYF.

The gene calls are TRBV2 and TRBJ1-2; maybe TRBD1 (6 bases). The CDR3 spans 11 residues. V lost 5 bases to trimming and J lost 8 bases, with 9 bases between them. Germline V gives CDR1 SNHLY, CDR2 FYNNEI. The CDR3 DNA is TGTGCCAGCAGTACGACAGGCGGCTACACCTTC. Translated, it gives CASSTTGGYTF.

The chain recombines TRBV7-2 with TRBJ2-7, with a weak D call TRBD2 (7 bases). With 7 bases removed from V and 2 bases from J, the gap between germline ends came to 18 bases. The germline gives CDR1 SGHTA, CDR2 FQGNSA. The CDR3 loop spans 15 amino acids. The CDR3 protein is CASTLGGGATYEQYF. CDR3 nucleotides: TGTGCCAGCACCCTAGGTGGGGGGGCCACCTACGAGCAGTACTTC.

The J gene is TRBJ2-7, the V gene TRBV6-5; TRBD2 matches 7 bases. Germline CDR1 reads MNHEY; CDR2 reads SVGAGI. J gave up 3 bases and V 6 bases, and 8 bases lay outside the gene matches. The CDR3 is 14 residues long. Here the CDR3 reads CASRIEAGFYEQYF. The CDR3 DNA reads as TGTGCCAGCAGAATAGAAGCGGGGTTCTACGAGCAGTACTTC.

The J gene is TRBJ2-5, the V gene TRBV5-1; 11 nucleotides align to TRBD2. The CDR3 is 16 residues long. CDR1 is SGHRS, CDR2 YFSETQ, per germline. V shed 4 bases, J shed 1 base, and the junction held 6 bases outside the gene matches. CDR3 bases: TGCGCCAGCAGCCCGGGACTAGCGGAGCTCCAAGAGACCCAGTACTTC. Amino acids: CASSPGLAELQETQYF.

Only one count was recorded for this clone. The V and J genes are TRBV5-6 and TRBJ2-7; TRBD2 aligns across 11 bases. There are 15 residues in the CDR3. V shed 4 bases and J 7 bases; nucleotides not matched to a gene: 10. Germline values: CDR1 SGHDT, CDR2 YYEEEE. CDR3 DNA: TGTGCCAGCAGCACGGTAGCGGGAGGGCCGGGGGAGCAGTACTTC. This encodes CASSTVAGGPGEQYF.

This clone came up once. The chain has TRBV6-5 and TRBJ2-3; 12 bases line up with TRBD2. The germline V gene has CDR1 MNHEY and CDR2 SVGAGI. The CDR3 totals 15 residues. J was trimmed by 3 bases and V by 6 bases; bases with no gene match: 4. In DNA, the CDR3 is TGTGCCAGCAGAGCCGGGACTAGCGGGACAGATACGCAGTATTTT. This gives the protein CASRAGTSGTDTQYF.

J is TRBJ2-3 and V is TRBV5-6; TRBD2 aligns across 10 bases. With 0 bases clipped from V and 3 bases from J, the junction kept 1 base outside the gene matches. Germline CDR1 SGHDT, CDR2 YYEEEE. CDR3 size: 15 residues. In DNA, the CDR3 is TGTGCCAGCAGCTTGGAGGGACTAGCGACAGATACGCAGTATTTT. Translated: CASSLEGLATDTQYF.

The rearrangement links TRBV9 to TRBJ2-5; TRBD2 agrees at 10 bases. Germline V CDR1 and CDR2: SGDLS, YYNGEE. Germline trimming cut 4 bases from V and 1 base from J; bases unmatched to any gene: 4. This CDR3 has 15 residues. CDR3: CASSPAGGLQETQYF. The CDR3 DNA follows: TGTGCCAGCAGCCCAGCGGGAGGGCTCCAAGAGACCCAGTACTTC.